In this sample, the clone carrying this T cell receptor beta chain turned up many times. The antigen remains undetermined. From RNA transcripts, TCR beta CDR3 regions were amplified. The study used the HTBI primer set for a first-round RT-PCR of the TCR CDR3. TCRdb passed the multiplex PCR reads through MiXCR, listing each CDR3 protein once. This sample carries over 250,000 distinct CDR3 sequences, 20% to 25% of them seen once, and the ten largest clones take around 60%. The entry originates in a study of T cells in Graves' hyperthyroidism and ophthalmopathy. Study-wide results and caveats: The majority of expanded thyroid clonotypes above 0.001 also appeared in blood.

Trimming took 2 bases from V and 0 from J; bases not matched to a gene: 3. Germline V CDR1 and CDR2: SGHRS, YFSETQ. The CDR3 contains 16 residues. Ophthalmopathy patients showed a Clinical Activity Score of at least 3, NOSPECS grade of at least 4 and duration under 3 months. The diagnostic basis comprised clinical symptoms, serum thyroxine and TRAb, thyroid ultrasound and orbital computed tomography. PBMCs were collected from an approximately 9 ml volume of fresh peripheral blood. The chain employs TRBV5-1 and TRBJ2-7, with 12 bases that match TRBD2. This clonotype was sampled from a man aged 25-40 years with Graves' ophthalmopathy. The material sequenced was blood. CDR3 DNA sequence: TGCGCCAGCAGCTTAGGACTAGCGGGATCCTCCTACGAGCAGTACTTC. It translates to CASSLGLAGSSYEQYF.